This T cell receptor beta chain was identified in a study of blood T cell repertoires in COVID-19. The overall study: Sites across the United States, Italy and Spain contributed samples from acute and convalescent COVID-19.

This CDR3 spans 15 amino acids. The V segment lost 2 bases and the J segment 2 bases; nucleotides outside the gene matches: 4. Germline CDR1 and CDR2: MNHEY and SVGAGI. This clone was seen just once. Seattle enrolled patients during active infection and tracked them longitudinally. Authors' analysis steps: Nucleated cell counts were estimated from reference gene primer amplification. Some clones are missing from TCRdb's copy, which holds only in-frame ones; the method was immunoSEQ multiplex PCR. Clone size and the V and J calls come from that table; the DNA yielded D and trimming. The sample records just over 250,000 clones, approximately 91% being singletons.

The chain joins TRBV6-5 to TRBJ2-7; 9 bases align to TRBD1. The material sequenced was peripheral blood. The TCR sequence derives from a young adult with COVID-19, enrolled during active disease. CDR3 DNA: TGTGCCAGCAGTTACCGGGACAGGGCCCCCTACGAGCAGTACTTC. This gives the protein CASSYRDRAPYEQYF.